This record covers a single T cell receptor (beta chain). The entry originates in a study of blood T cell repertoires in COVID-19. Overall study: The United States, Italy and Spain were the sources of the acute and convalescent COVID-19 samples.

V was shortened by 5 bases and J by 8 bases, with 21 bases between the two germline ends. Per germline, CDR1 MDHEN and CDR2 SYDVKM. This CDR3 has 16 amino acids. In the source study's methods: Amplification of reference gene primers was used by the study to estimate nucleated cell counts. Produced via immunoSEQ multiplex PCR; TCRdb's table is partial and in-frame only. V and J calls and clone size come straight from that table; D and trimming were deduced from the DNA. Here the sample spans 140,000 to 150,000 clones, around 85% being singletons. The sample taken for sequencing was peripheral blood. The V call is TRBV28, the J call TRBJ1-4; D possibly corresponds to TRBD1 (5 bases). The source is a woman in her forties with active or convalescent COVID-19. The CDR3 region has the DNA TGTGCCAGCAGTCCCCTCTCGAGCAGGGTTACCGAAAAACTGTTTTTT. It codes for CASSPLSSRVTEKLFF.